The T cell receptor (beta chain) described here comes from a study of T-cell memory formation after mild COVID-19. The study's findings and limits: The study detected some responding clones in pre-infection memory, suggesting cross-reactive memory joined. There was a balanced CD4/CD8 profile in clones contracting day 15 to 85, and later expanders leaned CD4+.

Constant-segment-primed 5'RACE gave TCR alpha and TCR beta cDNA libraries with sample barcodes and UMIs. One entry per CDR3 protein, called by TCRdb with MiXCR from the 5' RACE reads. The sample carries about 110,000 distinct CDR3 sequences, around 15% recorded once. The length of the CDR3 is 14 residues. V dropped 0 bases and J dropped 5; count of bases not matched to a gene: 2. Per the germline V gene, CDR1 is SGHRS and CDR2 is YFSETQ. With regard to this clonotype: Its antigen is not known.

The clonotype originates from an adult woman who had mild COVID-19 (a few samples of this study predate the infection). Cell type and time point are not known. V and J are TRBV5-1 and TRBJ2-5; 9 bases match TRBD1. Sequenced input: PBMCs or a T cell subset sorted from them (not recorded which). The CDR3 is CASSLGTGDETQYF. Here the CDR3 DNA reads TGCGCCAGCAGCTTGGGGACAGGGGATGAGACCCAGTACTTC.